These T cell receptor beta chains were read from a single sample in a study of response to subunit inactivated influenza vaccine. One entry per CDR3 protein results from TCRdb running MiXCR on the RT-PCR reads. The sample comprises 500,000 to 600,000 distinct CDR3 sequences, about 15% of which are singletons, and 3% rests with the top ten. The sample in question was CD4+ T cells sorted from PBMCs, obtained roughly 24 months after vaccination. The source of these receptors is a man aged 50 to 75 who received an inactivated influenza vaccine. Each CDR3 is given without its conserved first and last residue.

v_call: TRBV18; j_call: TRBJ2-1; cdr3_aa: ASTTAVSYNEQF
v_call: TRBV2; j_call: TRBJ2-3; cdr3_aa: ASSEPPTGTSGGTDTQY
v_call: TRBV24-1; j_call: TRBJ2-3; cdr3_aa: ATSDPTSGGYSSTDTQY
v_call: TRBV7-9; j_call: TRBJ2-3; cdr3_aa: ASSPERTGISTDTQY
v_call: TRBV7-8; j_call: TRBJ2-1; cdr3_aa: ASSSWAGPSGEQF
v_call: TRBV28; j_call: TRBJ2-5; cdr3_aa: ASSFGRAPIQETQY
v_call: TRBV20-1; j_call: TRBJ2-7; cdr3_aa: SARAGSGVAYEQY
v_call: TRBV20-1; j_call: TRBJ2-1; cdr3_aa: SALSTSINEQF
v_call: TRBV20-1; j_call: TRBJ2-1; cdr3_aa: SANGKGRYNEQF
v_call: TRBV5-1; j_call: TRBJ2-7; cdr3_aa: ASSFHANLDGEQY
v_call: TRBV29-1; j_call: TRBJ2-5; cdr3_aa: SVDLLLPQETQY
v_call: TRBV7-8; j_call: TRBJ2-7; cdr3_aa: ASSLVKGLEEQY
v_call: TRBV5-1; j_call: TRBJ2-5; cdr3_aa: ASSRLGGQSQETQY
v_call: TRBV4-2; j_call: TRBJ1-4; cdr3_aa: ASSQDAGTGNEKLF
v_call: TRBV7-2; j_call: TRBJ2-3; cdr3_aa: ASSLAVSAAQDTQY
v_call: TRBV12-3/TRBV12-4; j_call: TRBJ1-1; cdr3_aa: ASSFQGNTEAF
v_call: TRBV10-3; j_call: TRBJ2-1; cdr3_aa: AISPRSVGNEQF
v_call: TRBV12-3/TRBV12-4; j_call: TRBJ1-3; cdr3_aa: ASSLNGQGRSGNTIY
v_call: TRBV6-2/TRBV6-3; j_call: TRBJ1-1; cdr3_aa: ASGGQGATEAF
v_call: TRBV24-1; j_call: TRBJ2-1; cdr3_aa: ATRGSGMIGEQF
v_call: TRBV6-2/TRBV6-3; j_call: TRBJ2-5; cdr3_aa: ASSSTSGRETQY
v_call: TRBV10-1; j_call: TRBJ2-2; cdr3_aa: ASSELGEGYGELF
v_call: TRBV11-2; j_call: TRBJ2-7; cdr3_aa: ASSWSGSVYEQY
v_call: TRBV28; j_call: TRBJ1-4; cdr3_aa: AITGGPDRKKLF
v_call: TRBV5-1; j_call: TRBJ2-1; cdr3_aa: ASSFWGSSYNEQF
v_call: TRBV11-2; j_call: TRBJ2-7; cdr3_aa: ASSQGGGNEQY
v_call: TRBV4-2; j_call: TRBJ1-5; cdr3_aa: ASSQDVGQPQH
v_call: TRBV11-1; j_call: TRBJ1-1; cdr3_aa: ASSFPTQSRGSLDTEAF
v_call: TRBV5-1; j_call: TRBJ2-7; cdr3_aa: ASRGDGEYEQY
v_call: TRBV5-1; j_call: TRBJ1-1; cdr3_aa: ASSLASGPYTEAF
v_call: TRBV28; j_call: TRBJ1-1; cdr3_aa: ASSLWDNSKAF
v_call: TRBV5-1; j_call: TRBJ1-4; cdr3_aa: ASRARAANEKLF
v_call: TRBV28; j_call: TRBJ2-3; cdr3_aa: ASSLSMGDTQY
v_call: TRBV11-1; j_call: TRBJ1-4; cdr3_aa: ASRRDVGKLF
v_call: TRBV5-1; j_call: TRBJ2-2; cdr3_aa: ASSLSTGGGAGELF
v_call: TRBV4-3; j_call: TRBJ1-5; cdr3_aa: ASSLTVSGQPQH
v_call: TRBV15; j_call: TRBJ2-2; cdr3_aa: ATSRDLGRGGGPGELF
v_call: TRBV5-1; j_call: TRBJ2-1; cdr3_aa: ASSSEVGEQF
v_call: TRBV10-3; j_call: TRBJ1-6; cdr3_aa: ATGQAAISPLH
v_call: TRBV6-1; j_call: TRBJ2-7; cdr3_aa: ASKAGKVGLYEQY
v_call: TRBV20-1; j_call: TRBJ1-5; cdr3_aa: SAIAPMWNQPQH
v_call: TRBV28; j_call: TRBJ1-2; cdr3_aa: ASSLNGYGYT
v_call: TRBV3-1; j_call: TRBJ2-5; cdr3_aa: ASSQDRVPYGTQY
v_call: TRBV4-3; j_call: TRBJ2-3; cdr3_aa: ASSQDGRGPTDTQY
v_call: TRBV12-3/TRBV12-4; j_call: TRBJ1-1; cdr3_aa: ASSLEPLGLAEAF
v_call: TRBV2; j_call: TRBJ2-1; cdr3_aa: ASRRGETGEEF
v_call: TRBV6-5; j_call: TRBJ2-5; cdr3_aa: ASSYAASSGRDGTQY
v_call: TRBV5-1; j_call: TRBJ1-6; cdr3_aa: ASSLGTLDSPLH
v_call: TRBV7-2; j_call: TRBJ2-3; cdr3_aa: ASSRALADTQY
v_call: TRBV28; j_call: TRBJ2-5; cdr3_aa: ASKGLQETQY
v_call: TRBV6-2/TRBV6-3; j_call: TRBJ2-1; cdr3_aa: ASSRDSVNNEQF
v_call: TRBV2; j_call: TRBJ1-1; cdr3_aa: ASSELRVISGNTEAF
v_call: TRBV25-1; j_call: TRBJ2-5; cdr3_aa: ASSEGRVGQETQY
v_call: TRBV9; j_call: TRBJ2-3; cdr3_aa: ASSTQAGITYTQY